A selection of T cell receptor beta chains follows, all from one sample in a study of cytomegalovirus exposure and HLA in healthy donors. Sequencing was performed with immunoSEQ multiplex PCR; in TCRdb, only in-frame clones are kept and a portion is missing. Of approximately 160,000 clones listed, about 90% were seen once; the top ten hold 3% to 3.5%. Specimen: PBMCs. Receptors originate from a woman in her late teens or twenties in good health and CMV-seropositive. Both conserved end residues are part of each CDR3. Fields, in order: J gene, V gene, D gene, clone size, CDR3 DNA, CDR3 protein. A D gene is named only where the DNA matches it firmly. Some rows mark clone size as missing; the rest say once, few, many or name a class of expanded clone.

j_gene: TRBJ1-4; v_gene: TRBV2; d_gene: TRBD1; abundance: NA; CDR3nt: TGTGCCAGCAGTTCTATAGTCGGACAGGGGGGTGAAAAACTGTTTTTT; CDR3aa: CASSSIVGQGGEKLFF
j_gene: TRBJ1-3; v_gene: TRBV6-5; d_gene: TRBD1; abundance: NA; CDR3nt: TGTGCCAGCAGTCGGACAGGGAGCAGTGGAAACACCATATATTTT; CDR3aa: CASSRTGSSGNTIYF
j_gene: TRBJ2-7; v_gene: TRBV4-3; d_gene: TRBD1; abundance: NA; CDR3nt: TGCGCCAGCAGCCAAGAGTGGCAGGGGGCATGGGAGCAGTACTTC; CDR3aa: CASSQEWQGAWEQYF
j_gene: TRBJ1-1; v_gene: TRBV10-3; d_gene: NA; abundance: NA; CDR3nt: TGTGCCATCAGCGAGGGGCAGGGGAACACTGAAGCTTTCTTT; CDR3aa: CAISEGQGNTEAFF
j_gene: TRBJ1-5; v_gene: TRBV10-3; d_gene: NA; abundance: NA; CDR3nt: TGTGCCATCAGTGAGTCGCCCCTCTATAGCAATCAGCCCCAGCATTTT; CDR3aa: CAISESPLYSNQPQHF
j_gene: TRBJ1-2; v_gene: TRBV6-6; d_gene: TRBD1; abundance: NA; CDR3nt: TGTGCCAGCATGGGACAGGGGGACTATGGCTACACCTTC; CDR3aa: CASMGQGDYGYTF
j_gene: TRBJ2-2; v_gene: TRBV29-1; d_gene: NA; abundance: NA; CDR3nt: TGCAGCGTTGGGCCAGAGAACACCGGGGAGCTGTTTTTT; CDR3aa: CSVGPENTGELFF
j_gene: TRBJ2-1; v_gene: TRBV18; d_gene: TRBD2; abundance: once; CDR3nt: TGTGCCAGCTCACGTGGACTAGCGGGGGACAATGAGCAGTTCTTC; CDR3aa: CASSRGLAGDNEQFF
j_gene: TRBJ1-2; v_gene: TRBV5-4; d_gene: NA; abundance: few; CDR3nt: TGTGCCAGCAGCTTGGGGACAGCCAACTATGGCTACACCTTC; CDR3aa: CASSLGTANYGYTF
j_gene: TRBJ1-2; v_gene: TRBV11-2; d_gene: TRBD1; abundance: once; CDR3nt: TGTGCCACCTGGGACAGCTCCTATGGCTACACCTTC; CDR3aa: CATWDSSYGYTF
j_gene: TRBJ2-1; v_gene: TRBV5-1; d_gene: TRBD2; abundance: NA; CDR3nt: TGCGCCAGCAGTCCGGGACTAGTGGCATACAATGAGCAGTTCTTC; CDR3aa: CASSPGLVAYNEQFF
j_gene: TRBJ2-3; v_gene: TRBV28; d_gene: NA; abundance: NA; CDR3nt: TGTGCCAGCAGTCCTCCGGGACAACCGACAGATACGCAGTATTTT; CDR3aa: CASSPPGQPTDTQYF
j_gene: TRBJ2-7; v_gene: TRBV5-5; d_gene: TRBD2; abundance: NA; CDR3nt: TGTGCCAGCAGCTGGACGGGGGGGTCCTACGAGCAGTACTTC; CDR3aa: CASSWTGGSYEQYF
j_gene: TRBJ2-1; v_gene: TRBV15; d_gene: TRBD1; abundance: once; CDR3nt: TGTGCCACCAGCGGATGGACAGGCTACAATGAGCAGTTCTTC; CDR3aa: CATSGWTGYNEQFF
j_gene: TRBJ2-2; v_gene: TRBV30; d_gene: TRBD1; abundance: NA; CDR3nt: TGTGCCTGGAGTCCACTACAGGGGGCGCGGGGCACCGGGGAGCTGTTTTTT; CDR3aa: CAWSPLQGARGTGELFF
j_gene: TRBJ1-2; v_gene: TRBV7-9; d_gene: NA; abundance: NA; CDR3nt: TGTGCCAGCAGCTTACTGGGGGGGTATGGCTACACCTTC; CDR3aa: CASSLLGGYGYTF
j_gene: TRBJ1-5; v_gene: TRBV6-1; d_gene: NA; abundance: NA; CDR3nt: TGTGCCAGCAGTGAAGCAGGAGGCAGCCATCAGCCCCAGCATTTT; CDR3aa: CASSEAGGSHQPQHF
j_gene: TRBJ1-2; v_gene: TRBV19; d_gene: TRBD1; abundance: NA; CDR3nt: TGTGCCAGTAGTTTGGCAGGGGGCTCTGGCTACACCTTC; CDR3aa: CASSLAGGSGYTF
j_gene: TRBJ2-1; v_gene: TRBV15; d_gene: TRBD2; abundance: NA; CDR3nt: TGTGCCACCAGCAGAGCCGAGCGGGATGGTGAGCAGTTCTTC; CDR3aa: CATSRAERDGEQFF
j_gene: TRBJ2-5; v_gene: TRBV13; d_gene: NA; abundance: NA; CDR3nt: TGTGCCAGCAGCTTAGCACGGGGCCAAGAGACCCAGTACTTC; CDR3aa: CASSLARGQETQYF
j_gene: TRBJ2-3; v_gene: TRBV6-1; d_gene: NA; abundance: once; CDR3nt: TGTGCCAGCCAGTTCACAGATACGCAGTATTTT; CDR3aa: CASQFTDTQYF
j_gene: TRBJ1-6; v_gene: TRBV2; d_gene: NA; abundance: NA; CDR3nt: TGTGCCAGCAAGAGGGACTCCTATAATTCACCCCTCCACTTT; CDR3aa: CASKRDSYNSPLHF
j_gene: TRBJ1-5; v_gene: TRBV10-3; d_gene: TRBD1; abundance: NA; CDR3nt: TGTGCCATCAGTGAGTCAAACAGGGGGAGCAATCAGCCCCAGCATTTT; CDR3aa: CAISESNRGSNQPQHF
j_gene: TRBJ2-1; v_gene: TRBV18; d_gene: NA; abundance: NA; CDR3nt: TGTGCCAGCTCACCACAACAGGGATCGGGCAATGAGCAGTTCTTC; CDR3aa: CASSPQQGSGNEQFF
j_gene: TRBJ1-2; v_gene: TRBV5-4; d_gene: TRBD1; abundance: NA; CDR3nt: TGTGCCAGCAGCTACCGGGACAGGGGGCAGGGGAGCTATGGCTACACCTTC; CDR3aa: CASSYRDRGQGSYGYTF
j_gene: TRBJ1-5; v_gene: TRBV19; d_gene: NA; abundance: NA; CDR3nt: TGTGCCAGTAGTATAAGGAGCAAGTTGAATCTCCAGCATTTT; CDR3aa: CASSIRSKLNLQHF
j_gene: TRBJ2-2; v_gene: TRBV6-5; d_gene: NA; abundance: once; CDR3nt: TGTGCCAGCAGATCGAGGAACACCGGGGAGCTGTTTTTT; CDR3aa: CASRSRNTGELFF
j_gene: TRBJ2-5; v_gene: TRBV11-2; d_gene: TRBD1; abundance: NA; CDR3nt: TGTGCCAGCAGCTTTAGAGGGACAGGGGGTCCGGAGACCCAGTACTTC; CDR3aa: CASSFRGTGGPETQYF
j_gene: TRBJ2-1; v_gene: TRBV5-1; d_gene: NA; abundance: NA; CDR3nt: TGCGCCAGCAGCTTGGATAGGGGGGGCCGAGGGAGCGATGAGCAGTTCTTC; CDR3aa: CASSLDRGGRGSDEQFF
j_gene: TRBJ2-5; v_gene: TRBV11-2; d_gene: NA; abundance: NA; CDR3nt: TGTGCCAGCAGCCGAATAATGTTGGGGCTAAAGAAAGAGACCCAGTACTTC; CDR3aa: CASSRIMLGLKKETQYF
j_gene: TRBJ2-5; v_gene: TRBV5-1; d_gene: TRBD1; abundance: NA; CDR3nt: TGCGCCAGCAGCTTAGGACAGGGGATAGGAGAGACCCAGTACTTC; CDR3aa: CASSLGQGIGETQYF
j_gene: TRBJ1-1; v_gene: TRBV6-1; d_gene: NA; abundance: NA; CDR3nt: TGTGCCAGCAGTGAAGCGGGGCGTGTTTACACTGAAGCTTTCTTT; CDR3aa: CASSEAGRVYTEAFF
j_gene: TRBJ2-1; v_gene: TRBV4-2; d_gene: NA; abundance: once; CDR3nt: TGTGCCAGCAGCCATCGGACTACCTTGGGGACCAATGAGCAGTTCTTC; CDR3aa: CASSHRTTLGTNEQFF
j_gene: TRBJ1-2; v_gene: TRBV19; d_gene: TRBD1; abundance: NA; CDR3nt: TGTGCCAGCCTACAGGGGAACTATGGCTACACCTTC; CDR3aa: CASLQGNYGYTF
j_gene: TRBJ2-2; v_gene: TRBV4-2; d_gene: NA; abundance: NA; CDR3nt: TGTGCCAGCAGCCAAGAGGGGGCAGCAGGGCAAGCCGGGGAGCTGTTTTTT; CDR3aa: CASSQEGAAGQAGELFF
j_gene: TRBJ2-1; v_gene: TRBV4-1; d_gene: TRBD2; abundance: NA; CDR3nt: TGCGCCAGCAGCCAGGGACCTGGCGGGAGTGGTTTGTACAATGAGCAGTTCTTC; CDR3aa: CASSQGPGGSGLYNEQFF
j_gene: TRBJ1-2; v_gene: TRBV19; d_gene: NA; abundance: NA; CDR3nt: TGTGCCAGTAGTATAGGGACACATAACTATGGCTACACCTTC; CDR3aa: CASSIGTHNYGYTF
j_gene: TRBJ2-2; v_gene: TRBV19; d_gene: NA; abundance: NA; CDR3nt: TGTGCCAGTAGTACGAGTACCGGGGAGCTGTTTTTT; CDR3aa: CASSTSTGELFF
j_gene: TRBJ2-1; v_gene: TRBV19; d_gene: TRBD1; abundance: once; CDR3nt: TGTGCCAGTAGTTGGGGGCAGGGGGCGCGCAATGAGCAGTTCTTC; CDR3aa: CASSWGQGARNEQFF
j_gene: TRBJ1-2; v_gene: TRBV27; d_gene: NA; abundance: NA; CDR3nt: TGTGCCATCCTACCCTTTACCTTC; CDR3aa: CAILPFTF
j_gene: TRBJ1-2; v_gene: TRBV5-5; d_gene: TRBD1; abundance: once; CDR3nt: TGTGCCAGCAGCTTGACAACAGGGGGCAGCGGCTACACCTTC; CDR3aa: CASSLTTGGSGYTF
j_gene: TRBJ2-5; v_gene: TRBV19; d_gene: TRBD1; abundance: NA; CDR3nt: TGTGCCAGTAGTGCGACAGGGGGTGAGACCCAGTACTTC; CDR3aa: CASSATGGETQYF
j_gene: TRBJ2-2; v_gene: TRBV7-8; d_gene: NA; abundance: NA; CDR3nt: TGTGCCAGCAGCGGAAGGGCGGGGAGCACCGGGGAGCTGTTTTTT; CDR3aa: CASSGRAGSTGELFF